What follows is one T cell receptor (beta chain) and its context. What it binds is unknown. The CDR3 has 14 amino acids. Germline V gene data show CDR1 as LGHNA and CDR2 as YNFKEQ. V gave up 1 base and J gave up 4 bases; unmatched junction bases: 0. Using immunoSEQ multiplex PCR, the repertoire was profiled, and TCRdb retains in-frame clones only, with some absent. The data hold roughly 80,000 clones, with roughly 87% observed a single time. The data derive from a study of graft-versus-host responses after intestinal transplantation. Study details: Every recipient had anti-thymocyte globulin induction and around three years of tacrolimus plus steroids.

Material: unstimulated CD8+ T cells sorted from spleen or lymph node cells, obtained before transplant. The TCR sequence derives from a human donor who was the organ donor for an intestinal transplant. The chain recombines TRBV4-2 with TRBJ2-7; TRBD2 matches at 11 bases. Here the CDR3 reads CASSQGTSGYEQYF. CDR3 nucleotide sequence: TGTGCCAGCAGCCAAGGGACTAGCGGGTACGAGCAGTACTTC.